A selection of T cell receptor beta chains follows, all from one sample in a study of human T cells and chemical hapten exposure. TCRdb re-called the RACE reads with MiXCR, one entry per CDR3 protein. This table has about 89,000 distinct CDR3 sequences, 13% appearing once. The sample consisted of whole blood, taken in connection with sensitization to the hapten diphenylcyclopropenone (DPC). The receptors shown here come from a woman aged 45-60 years with alopecia areata. Some clones in this sample may be carry-over from other donors' samples. Both conserved end residues are part of each CDR3. A D gene is named only where the DNA matches it firmly. Where a row states a size, it is once, few, many or the class of an expanded clone; other rows omit it.

abundance	d_gene	len	j_gene	v_gene	CDR3nt	CDR3aa
.	.	11	TRBJ2-5	TRBV29-1	TGCAGCGTTGAGGGGCAAGAGACCCAGTACTTC	CSVEGQETQYF
.	.	13	TRBJ2-5	TRBV2	TGTGCCAGCAGTGAAGGTCCGCAGTCGACCCAGTACTTC	CASSEGPQSTQYF
.	.	14	TRBJ2-5	TRBV5-1	TGCGCCAGCAGCTCGCTGGAGGGGGCGGAGACCCAGTACTTC	CASSSLEGAETQYF
.	.	11	TRBJ1-4	TRBV3-1	TGTGCCAGCAGCCAGGATGAAAAACTGTTTTTT	CASSQDEKLFF
.	.	13	TRBJ2-3	TRBV18	TGTGCCAGCTCACCCCAACCCACAGATACGCAGTATTTT	CASSPQPTDTQYF
once	.	12	TRBJ2-7	TRBV20-1	TGCCGGGCGGAGGACAGCTCCTACGAGCAGTACTTC	CRAEDSSYEQYF
many	.	12	TRBJ1-2	TRBV7-2	TGTGCCAGCAGCTTTTCGTCGCATGGCTACACCTTC	CASSFSSHGYTF
many	TRBD1	14	TRBJ2-1	TRBV5-1	TGCGCCAGCAGTCGGGACAGGGGCGGGCATGAGCAGTTCTTC	CASSRDRGGHEQFF
few	.	15	TRBJ1-5	TRBV6-5	TGTGCCAGCAGCCGAGACCGTTATAGCAATCAGCCCCAGCATTTT	CASSRDRYSNQPQHF
many	.	15	TRBJ2-7	TRBV7-8	TGTGCCAGCAGCCCTCGCCGGACTTCCTGGGACGAGCAGTACTTC	CASSPRRTSWDEQYF
many	.	13	TRBJ2-5	TRBV20-1	TGCAGTGCTACCGGGGCTCGGGGAGAGACCCAGTACTTC	CSATGARGETQYF
many	.	15	TRBJ1-4	TRBV5-5	TGTGCCAGCATCGCATTGGGAAGGAGAGGTGAAAAACTGTTTTTT	CASIALGRRGEKLFF
.	TRBD1	14	TRBJ1-4	TRBV20-1	TGCAGTGCTAGAGTCCCAGGGGGATCCGAAAAACTGTTTTTT	CSARVPGGSEKLFF
few	TRBD1	10	TRBJ1-1	TRBV29-1	TGCAGCGCTGGGAGGGACAGAGCTTTCTTT	CSAGRDRAFF
few	.	15	TRBJ2-1	TRBV19	TGTGCCAGTAGTCGGAGGGGGTTCTCCTACAATGAGCAGTTCTTC	CASSRRGFSYNEQFF
.	TRBD2	16	TRBJ2-3	TRBV11-2	TGTGCCAGCAGCTTTAGGCTAGCGGGAGGAGGAGATACGCAGTATTTT	CASSFRLAGGGDTQYF
few	TRBD1	12	TRBJ1-4	TRBV20-1	TGCAGTGTGGACAGGGCTAATGAAAAACTGTTTTTT	CSVDRANEKLFF
.	.	19	TRBJ2-2	TRBV30	TGTGCCTGGAGTGTAAGGGTCTTGGGCAGTCTGAGGCCCACCGGGGAGCTGTTTTTT	CAWSVRVLGSLRPTGELFF
many	.	13	TRBJ2-5	TRBV20-1	TGCAGTGCTAAAGAGGCCCTCCGGTGGACCCAGTACTTC	CSAKEALRWTQYF
few	.	22	TRBJ1-1	TRBV10-2	TGCGCCAGCAAATCGGATTTATTGACCGGGACAAGGAAATTGGGGGTGAACACTGAAGCTTTCTTT	CASKSDLLTGTRKLGVNTEAFF
.	.	14	TRBJ1-6	TRBV7-2	TGTGCCAGCAGCCCCCTCAGGGGAAATTCACCCCTCCACTTT	CASSPLRGNSPLHF
.	TRBD1	14	TRBJ2-7	TRBV6-5	TGTGCCAGCAGTAAAAACGGACAGGGGGTTGAGCAGTACTTC	CASSKNGQGVEQYF
many	TRBD2	14	TRBJ2-1	TRBV6-1	TGTGCCAGCAAGGCTAGCGGGACTGACAATGAGCAGTTCTTC	CASKASGTDNEQFF
.	TRBD2	18	TRBJ2-7	TRBV6-2/TRBV6-3	TGTGCCAGCAGTTACTCTCATATAACTAGCGGGAACTCCTACGAGCAGTACTTC	CASSYSHITSGNSYEQYF
many	.	12	TRBJ2-7	TRBV29-1	TGCAGCGTTCGACCCGGACGGGACGAGCAGTACTTC	CSVRPGRDEQYF
.	.	15	TRBJ2-1	TRBV11-3	TGTGCCAGCAGCTTATCACAGAAGGGGAACAATGAGCAGTTCTTC	CASSLSQKGNNEQFF
.	TRBD1	14	TRBJ1-1	TRBV6-6	TGTGCCAGCAGCCGGGGACAGGGGGCGGTGGAAGCTTTCTTT	CASSRGQGAVEAFF
once	.	12	TRBJ1-1	TRBV29-1	TGCAGCGTAGCTCAGTCGAACACTGAAGCTTTCTTT	CSVAQSNTEAFF
many	TRBD2	16	TRBJ2-4	TRBV5-4	TGTGCCAGCAGCTCCGGACTAGCGGGAACCAAAAACATTCAGTACTTC	CASSSGLAGTKNIQYF
many	.	14	TRBJ1-1	TRBV29-1	TGCAGCGTTGCCGACCTTAGGCTGAACACTGAAGCTTTCTTT	CSVADLRLNTEAFF
few	.	14	TRBJ2-7	TRBV3-1	TGTGCCAGCAGCCAAGCCGGCTCGCCCTACGAGCAGTACTTC	CASSQAGSPYEQYF
few	.	13	TRBJ1-2	TRBV29-1	TGCAGCGTAATTAAGACACTCAACTATGGCTACACCTTC	CSVIKTLNYGYTF
.	TRBD2	15	TRBJ2-1	TRBV6-6	TGTGCCAGCAGTTACGGAGCGGGAGGTTCCCATGAGCAGTTCTTC	CASSYGAGGSHEQFF
.	.	15	TRBJ2-5	TRBV11-2	TGTGCCAGCAGCTTATCGGGGGCGTACCAAGGGACCCAGTACTTC	CASSLSGAYQGTQYF
.	TRBD2	16	TRBJ2-5	TRBV5-1	TGCGCCAGCAGCCCCCGACTAGCGGGGTCCCAAGAGACCCAGTACTTC	CASSPRLAGSQETQYF
many	TRBD2	18	TRBJ2-5	TRBV20-1	TGCAGTGCTAGCTTACAGGCTAGCGGGGATTGGTACCAAGAGACCCAGTACTTC	CSASLQASGDWYQETQYF
.	.	12	TRBJ1-2	TRBV29-1	TGCAGCGCCTTCAGGGGAGAGGGGGACTACACCTTC	CSAFRGEGDYTF
.	.	14	TRBJ2-7	TRBV5-1	TGCGCCAGCACCCGTACAGAGAAGTCCTACGAGCAGTACTTC	CASTRTEKSYEQYF
few	TRBD2	14	TRBJ2-1	TRBV3-1	TGTGCCAGCAGCCTGGGGCTAGCGGCCGATCCCCAGTTCTTC	CASSLGLAADPQFF
.	TRBD2	18	TRBJ2-1	TRBV12-3/TRBV12-4	TGTGCCAGCAGTTCTCCCCTACTAGCGGGATTAGGGGCCAATGAGCAGTTCTTC	CASSSPLLAGLGANEQFF
.	.	13	TRBJ1-1	TRBV29-1	TGCAGCGTTGAAGGAGGGGGGGCCACTGAAGCTTTCTTT	CSVEGGGATEAFF
many	.	14	TRBJ2-3	TRBV19	TGTGCCAGTACCCAGGCGCCTACCTCAGATACGCAGTATTTT	CASTQAPTSDTQYF
.	TRBD1	15	TRBJ2-1	TRBV5-1	TGCGCCAGCAGCTTGGGACAGGGGGCGAGTGATGAGCAGTTCTTC	CASSLGQGASDEQFF
many	TRBD1	14	TRBJ1-4	TRBV10-3	TGTGCCATCAGTCCGGGACAGGGGTATGAAAAACTGTTTTTT	CAISPGQGYEKLFF
few	.	11	TRBJ2-7	TRBV12-3/TRBV12-4	TGTGCCAGCAGTTTATACCCGGTAGTGGACTTC	CASSLYPVVDF
many	.	16	TRBJ1-1	TRBV5-6	TGTGCCAGCAGCCCAACGACCTTCTTAGGGTACACTGAAGCTTTCTTT	CASSPTTFLGYTEAFF
.	.	14	TRBJ2-5	TRBV29-1	TGCAGCGTTGCTCCAGGGGGGATCCAAGAGACCCAGTACTTC	CSVAPGGIQETQYF
.	TRBD2	15	TRBJ2-1	TRBV2	TGTGCCAGCGTTAGGACTAGCTCGGTTCAGGGTGAGCAGTTCTTC	CASVRTSSVQGEQFF
many	.	15	TRBJ1-5	TRBV7-2	TGTGCCAGCAGCTTATATTTAACAAGGGGACAGCCCCAGCATTTT	CASSLYLTRGQPQHF
.	TRBD1	15	TRBJ1-3	TRBV3-1	TGTGCCAGCAGCCGAGCGACAGGGTTTGGAAACACCATATATTTT	CASSRATGFGNTIYF
many	.	18	TRBJ2-1	TRBV7-6	TGTGCCAGCAGCTTGCCTCTCTCCCGGGACCAAAAAGACAATGAGCAGTTCTTC	CASSLPLSRDQKDNEQFF